The present TCR beta chain was sequenced within a study of blood T cells in healthy people across ages. Unmatched junction bases numbered 5, after V lost 5 bases and J lost 0 bases. There are 16 residues in the CDR3. The V gene's germline CDR1 is SGHVS and CDR2 FNYEAQ. The use of a sample-barcoded 5' primer and a J-beta primer mix characterized a second PCR of about 6 to 12 cycles. One entry per CDR3 protein, called by TCRdb with MiXCR from the 5' RACE reads. The sample lists 1,300,000 or so distinct CDR3 sequences; approximately 59% were seen once. Sequencing used blood. V is TRBV7-6 and J is TRBJ2-1, with TRBD2 matching over 9 bases. The source of this sequence is a man aged 18 to 29 in good health. Here the CDR3 DNA reads TGTGCCAGCAGCCACACAGCGGGAGGCTCCTACAATGAGCAGTTCTTC. Protein: CASSHTAGGSYNEQFF.